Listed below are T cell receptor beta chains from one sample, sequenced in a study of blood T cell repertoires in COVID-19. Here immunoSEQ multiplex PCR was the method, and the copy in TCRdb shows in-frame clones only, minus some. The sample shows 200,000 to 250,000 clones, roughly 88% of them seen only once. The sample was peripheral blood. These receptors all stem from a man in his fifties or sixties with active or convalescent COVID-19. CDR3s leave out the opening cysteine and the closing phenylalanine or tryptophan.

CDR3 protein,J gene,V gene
ASSFGGSSYEQY,TRBJ2-7,TRBV28
ASSVTRASSTDTQY,TRBJ2-3,TRBV5-1
ASSDEKTIQF,TRBJ2-1,TRBV25-1
ASRTTGKAQY,TRBJ2-3,TRBV2
ASTLLRDFARGKRGNEKLF,TRBJ1-4,TRBV28
ASSPDLGGETEAF,TRBJ1-1,TRBV2
ASSSPSSGSYEQY,TRBJ2-7,TRBV28
AISAAGEQY,TRBJ2-3,TRBV10-3
SGQTGGSHDEQF,TRBJ2-1,TRBV29-1
ASSKQGVQETQY,TRBJ2-5,TRBV7-2
ASSVRARDTWELF,TRBJ2-2,TRBV7-6
ASSQSPSGTIIAGGELF,TRBJ2-2,TRBV4-2
ATSRAGNGYT,TRBJ1-2,TRBV15
ASSFQGYSYNEQF,TRBJ2-1,TRBV7-9
ASTRVQETQY,TRBJ2-5,TRBV2
ASSLQGHSYEQY,TRBJ2-7,TRBV5-4
ASSQRTSGGNTDTQY,TRBJ2-3,TRBV4-2